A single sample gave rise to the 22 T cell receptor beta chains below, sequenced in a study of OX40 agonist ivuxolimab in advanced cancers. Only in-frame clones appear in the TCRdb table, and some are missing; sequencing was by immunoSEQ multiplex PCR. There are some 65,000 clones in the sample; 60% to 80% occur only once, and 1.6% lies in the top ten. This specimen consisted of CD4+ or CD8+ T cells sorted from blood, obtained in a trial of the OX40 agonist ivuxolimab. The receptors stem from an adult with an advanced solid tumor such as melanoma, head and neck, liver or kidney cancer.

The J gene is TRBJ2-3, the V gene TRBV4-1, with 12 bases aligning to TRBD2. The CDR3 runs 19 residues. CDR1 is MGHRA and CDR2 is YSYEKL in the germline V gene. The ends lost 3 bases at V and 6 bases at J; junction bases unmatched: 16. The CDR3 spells CASSHLAGGPRDQSDTQYF. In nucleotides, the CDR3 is TGCGCCAGCAGCCATCTAGCGGGAGGGCCCCGGGATCAGTCCGATACGCAGTATTTT.

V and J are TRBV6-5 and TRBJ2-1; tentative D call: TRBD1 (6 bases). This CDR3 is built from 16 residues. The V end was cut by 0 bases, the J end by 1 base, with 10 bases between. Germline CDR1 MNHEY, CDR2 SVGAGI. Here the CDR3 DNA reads TGTGCCAGCAGTTACTCCGCGAGGGGGTCCTACAATGAGCAGTTCTTC. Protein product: CASSYSARGSYNEQFF.

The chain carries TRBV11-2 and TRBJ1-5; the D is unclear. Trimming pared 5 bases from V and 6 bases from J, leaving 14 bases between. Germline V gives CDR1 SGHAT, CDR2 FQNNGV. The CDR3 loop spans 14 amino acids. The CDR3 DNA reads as TGTGCCAGCAGCCCCGGTTTTCGAGGTCAGCCCCAGCATTTT. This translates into CASSPGFRGQPQHF.

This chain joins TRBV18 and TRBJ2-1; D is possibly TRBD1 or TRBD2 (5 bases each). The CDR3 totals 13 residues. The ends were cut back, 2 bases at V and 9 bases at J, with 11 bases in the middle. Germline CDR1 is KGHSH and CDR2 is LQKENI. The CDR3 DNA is TGTGCCAGCTCACCAGAGGGGCTCGGTGAGCAGTTCTTC. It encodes CASSPEGLGEQFF.

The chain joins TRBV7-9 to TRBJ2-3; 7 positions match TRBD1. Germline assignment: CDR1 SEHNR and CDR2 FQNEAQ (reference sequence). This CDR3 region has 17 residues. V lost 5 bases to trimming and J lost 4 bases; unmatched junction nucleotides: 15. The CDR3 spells CASSPKIKGQGADTQYF. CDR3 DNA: TGTGCCAGCAGCCCCAAGATCAAGGGCCAGGGGGCAGATACGCAGTATTTT.

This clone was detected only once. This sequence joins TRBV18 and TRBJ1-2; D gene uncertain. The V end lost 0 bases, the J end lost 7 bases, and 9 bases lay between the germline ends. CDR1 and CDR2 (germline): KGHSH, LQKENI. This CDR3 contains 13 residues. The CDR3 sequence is CASSPPAVSGYTF. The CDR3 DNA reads TGTGCCAGCTCACCACCGGCTGTTAGTGGCTACACCTTC. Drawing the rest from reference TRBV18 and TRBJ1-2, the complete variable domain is NAGVMQNPRHLVRRRGQEARLRCSPMKGHSHVYWYRQLPEEGLKFMVYLQKENIIDESGMPKERFSAEFPKEGPSILRIQQVVRGDSAAYFCASSPPAVSGYTFGSGTRLTVV.

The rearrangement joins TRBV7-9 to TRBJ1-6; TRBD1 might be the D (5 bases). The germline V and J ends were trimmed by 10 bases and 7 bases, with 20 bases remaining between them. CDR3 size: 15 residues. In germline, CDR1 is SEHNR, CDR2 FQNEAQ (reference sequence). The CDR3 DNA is TGTGCCACTGGGTTCGGGACGGCCGGGAATTCACCCCTCCACTTT. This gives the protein CATGFGTAGNSPLHF.

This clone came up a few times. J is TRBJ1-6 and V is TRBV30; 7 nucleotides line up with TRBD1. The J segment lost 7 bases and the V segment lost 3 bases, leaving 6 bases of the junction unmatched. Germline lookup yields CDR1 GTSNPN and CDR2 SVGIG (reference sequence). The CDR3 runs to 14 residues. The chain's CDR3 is CAWSHGTVNSPLHF. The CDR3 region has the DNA TGTGCCTGGAGCCACGGGACAGTGAATTCACCCCTCCACTTT.

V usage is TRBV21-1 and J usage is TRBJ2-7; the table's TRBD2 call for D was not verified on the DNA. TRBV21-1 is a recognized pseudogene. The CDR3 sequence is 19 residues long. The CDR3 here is CASSKALWGSERKAYEQYF. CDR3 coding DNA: TGTGCCAGCAGCAAAGCGCTTTGGGGTAGTGAGCGGAAGGCCTACGAGCAGTACTTC.

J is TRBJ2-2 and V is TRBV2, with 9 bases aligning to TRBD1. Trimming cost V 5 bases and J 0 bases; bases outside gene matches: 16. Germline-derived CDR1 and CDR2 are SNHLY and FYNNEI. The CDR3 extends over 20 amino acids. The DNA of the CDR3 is TGTGCCAGCAGTAGGGACAGGGCGCGTTTAAAATTCGCGAACACCGGGGAGCTGTTTTTT. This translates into CASSRDRARLKFANTGELFF.

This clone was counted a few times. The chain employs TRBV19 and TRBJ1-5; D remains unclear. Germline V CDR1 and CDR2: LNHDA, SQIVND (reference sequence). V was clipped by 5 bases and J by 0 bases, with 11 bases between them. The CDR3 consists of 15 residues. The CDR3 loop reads CASSSKLGSNQPQHF. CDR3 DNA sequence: TGTGCCAGTAGTTCAAAACTGGGTAGCAATCAGCCCCAGCATTTT.

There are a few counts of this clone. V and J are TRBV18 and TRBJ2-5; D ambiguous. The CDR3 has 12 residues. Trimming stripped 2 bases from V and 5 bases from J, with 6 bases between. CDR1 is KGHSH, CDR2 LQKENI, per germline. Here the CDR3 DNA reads TGTGCCAGCTCACCAACTGGGGAGACCCAGTACTTC. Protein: CASSPTGETQYF. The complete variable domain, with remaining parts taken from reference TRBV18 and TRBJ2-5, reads NAGVMQNPRHLVRRRGQEARLRCSPMKGHSHVYWYRQLPEEGLKFMVYLQKENIIDESGMPKERFSAEFPKEGPSILRIQQVVRGDSAAYFCASSPTGETQYFGPGTRLLVL.

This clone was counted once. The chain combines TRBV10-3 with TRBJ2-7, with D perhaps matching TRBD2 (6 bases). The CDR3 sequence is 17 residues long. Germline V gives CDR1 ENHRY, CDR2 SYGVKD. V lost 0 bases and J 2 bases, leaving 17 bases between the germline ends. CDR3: CAISESTRGGVTYEQYF. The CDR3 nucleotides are TGTGCCATCAGTGAGTCGACGAGGGGCGGGGTTACCTACGAGCAGTACTTC.

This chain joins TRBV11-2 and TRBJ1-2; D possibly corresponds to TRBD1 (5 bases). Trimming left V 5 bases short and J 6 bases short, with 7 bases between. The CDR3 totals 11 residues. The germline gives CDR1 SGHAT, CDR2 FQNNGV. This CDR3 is CASSQGNGYTF. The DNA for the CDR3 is TGTGCCAGCAGCCAGGGTAATGGCTACACCTTC. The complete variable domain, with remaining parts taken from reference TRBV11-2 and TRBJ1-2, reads EAGVAQSPRYKIIEKRQSVAFWCNPISGHATLYWYQQILGQGPKLLIQFQNNGVVDDSQLPKDRFSAERLKGVDSTLKIQPAKLEDSAVYLCASSQGNGYTFGSGTRLTVV.

The DNA for the CDR3 is TGTGCCAGCAGGCCCCGGGGGGCCCGTGGCTACAATGAGCAGTTCTTC. This gives the protein CASRPRGARGYNEQFF. This chain connects TRBV2 to TRBJ2-1; perhaps TRBD2 as D (7 bases). This CDR3 has 16 amino acids. V lost 6 bases, J lost 3 bases, and 18 bases lay in between. The germline CDR1 and CDR2 sequences are SNHLY and FYNNEI.

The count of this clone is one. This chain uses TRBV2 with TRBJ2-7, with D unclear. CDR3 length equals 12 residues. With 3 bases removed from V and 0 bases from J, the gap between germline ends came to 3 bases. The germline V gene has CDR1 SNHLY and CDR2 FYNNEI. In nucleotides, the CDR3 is TGTGCCAGCAGTGACAACTCCTACGAGCAGTACTTC. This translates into CASSDNSYEQYF.

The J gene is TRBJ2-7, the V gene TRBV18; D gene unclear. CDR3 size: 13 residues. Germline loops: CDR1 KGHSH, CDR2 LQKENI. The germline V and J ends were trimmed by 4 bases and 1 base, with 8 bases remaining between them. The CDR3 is CASSLGRSYEQYF. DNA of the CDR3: TGTGCCAGCTCACTTGGACGGTCCTACGAGCAGTACTTC.

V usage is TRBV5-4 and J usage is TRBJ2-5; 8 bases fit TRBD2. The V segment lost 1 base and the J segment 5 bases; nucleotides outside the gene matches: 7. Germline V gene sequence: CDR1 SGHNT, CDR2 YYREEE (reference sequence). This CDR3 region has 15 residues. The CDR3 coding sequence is TGTGCCAGCAGCTTGATGGCGGGAGGCGGTGAGACCCAGTACTTC. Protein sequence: CASSLMAGGGETQYF. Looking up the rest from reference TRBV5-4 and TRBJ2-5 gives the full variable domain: ETGVTQSPTHLIKTRGQQVTLRCSSQSGHNTVSWYQQALGQGPQFIFQYYREEENGRGNFPPRFSGLQFPNYSSELNVNALELDDSALYLCASSLMAGGGETQYFGPGTRLLVL.

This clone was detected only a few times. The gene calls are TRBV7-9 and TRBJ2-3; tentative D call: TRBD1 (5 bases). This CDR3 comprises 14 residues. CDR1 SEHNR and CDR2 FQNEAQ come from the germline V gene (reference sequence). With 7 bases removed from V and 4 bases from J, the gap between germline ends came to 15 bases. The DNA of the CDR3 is TGTGCCAGCACTATTGAAGGGGTTTCAGATACGCAGTATTTT. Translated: CASTIEGVSDTQYF.

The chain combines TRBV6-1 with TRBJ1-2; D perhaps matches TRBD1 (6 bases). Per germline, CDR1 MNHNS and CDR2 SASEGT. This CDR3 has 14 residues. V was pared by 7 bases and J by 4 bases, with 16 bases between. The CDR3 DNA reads TGTGCCAGCACCATGACAACAGGGACCTATGGCTACACCTTC. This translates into CASTMTTGTYGYTF.

The CDR3 reads CAISERALSNQPQHF. CDR3 in DNA: TGTGCCATCAGTGAGAGGGCACTTAGCAATCAGCCCCAGCATTTT. The rearrangement uses TRBV10-3 and TRBJ1-5; D not resolved. V dropped 2 bases and J dropped 0 bases, with 8 bases sitting between them. This CDR3 spans 15 amino acids. From germline, CDR1 is ENHRY and CDR2 SYGVKD.

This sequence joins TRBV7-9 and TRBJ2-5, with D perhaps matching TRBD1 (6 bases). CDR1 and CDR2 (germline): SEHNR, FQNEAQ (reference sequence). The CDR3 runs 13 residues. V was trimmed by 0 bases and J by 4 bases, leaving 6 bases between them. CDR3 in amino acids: CASSLAGGETQYF. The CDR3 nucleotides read TGTGCCAGCAGCTTAGCAGGGGGAGAGACCCAGTACTTC.